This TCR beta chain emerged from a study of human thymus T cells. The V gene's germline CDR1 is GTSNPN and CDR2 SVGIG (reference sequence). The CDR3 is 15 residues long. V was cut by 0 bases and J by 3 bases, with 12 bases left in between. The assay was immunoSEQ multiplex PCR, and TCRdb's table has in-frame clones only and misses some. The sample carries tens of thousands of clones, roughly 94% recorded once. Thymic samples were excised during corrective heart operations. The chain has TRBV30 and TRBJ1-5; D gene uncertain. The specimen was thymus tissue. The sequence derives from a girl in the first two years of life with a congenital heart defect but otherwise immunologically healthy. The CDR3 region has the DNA TGTGCCTGGAGTGTACCCCGCCTAATCAATCAGCCCCAGCATTTT. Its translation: CAWSVPRLINQPQHF.